This T cell receptor (beta chain) comes out of a study of T cell changes during pregnancy in multiple sclerosis. Sequencing was performed with immunoSEQ multiplex PCR; in TCRdb, only in-frame clones are kept and a portion is missing. The data contain some 81,000 clones, more than 85% of them singletons. This CDR3 comprises 15 residues. Germline-derived CDR1 and CDR2 are SEHNR and FQNEAQ (reference sequence). Trimming cost V 5 bases and J 3 bases; bases outside gene matches: 6. Material: peripheral blood, obtained after pregnancy. This receptor was identified in a female donor in good health, enrolled as a control in a pregnancy study. This chain connects TRBV7-9 to TRBJ1-3; 8 bases align to TRBD1. CDR3 nucleotides: TGTGCCAGCAGCCCGCCGGGACAGGTTGGAAACACCATATATTTT. This codes for CASSPPGQVGNTIYF. Together with reference TRBV7-9 and TRBJ1-3, the CDR3 gives the full variable domain: DTGVSQNPRHKITKRGQNVTFRCDPISEHNRLYWYRQTLGQGPEFLTYFQNEAQLEKSRLLSDRFSAERPKGSFSTLEIQRTEQGDSAMYLCASSPPGQVGNTIYFGEGSWLTVV.